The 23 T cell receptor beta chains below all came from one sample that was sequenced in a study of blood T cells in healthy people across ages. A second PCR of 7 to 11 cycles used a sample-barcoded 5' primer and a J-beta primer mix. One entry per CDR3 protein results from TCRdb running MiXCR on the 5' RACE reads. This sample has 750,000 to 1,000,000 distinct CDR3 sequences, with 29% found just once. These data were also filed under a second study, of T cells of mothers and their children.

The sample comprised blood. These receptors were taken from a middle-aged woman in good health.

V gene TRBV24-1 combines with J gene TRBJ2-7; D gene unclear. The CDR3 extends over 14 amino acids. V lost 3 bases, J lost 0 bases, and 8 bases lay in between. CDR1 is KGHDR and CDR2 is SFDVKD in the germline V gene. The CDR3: CATSDRVRSYEQYF. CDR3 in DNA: TGTGCCACCAGTGATCGGGTCCGCTCCTACGAGCAGTACTTC.

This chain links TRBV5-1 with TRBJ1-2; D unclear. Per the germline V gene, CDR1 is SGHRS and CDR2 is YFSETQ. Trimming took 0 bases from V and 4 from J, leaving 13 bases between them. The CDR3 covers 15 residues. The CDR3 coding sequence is TGCGCCAGCAGCTTGGGAAGGGAGGTATGCTATGGCTACACCTTC. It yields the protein CASSLGREVCYGYTF.

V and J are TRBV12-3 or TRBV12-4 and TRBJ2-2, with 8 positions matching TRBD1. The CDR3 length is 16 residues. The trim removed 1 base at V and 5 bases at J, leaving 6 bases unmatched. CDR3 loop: CASSLGTGTGTGELFF. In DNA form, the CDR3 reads TGTGCCAGCAGTTTAGGCACCGGGACAGGTACCGGGGAGCTGTTTTTT.

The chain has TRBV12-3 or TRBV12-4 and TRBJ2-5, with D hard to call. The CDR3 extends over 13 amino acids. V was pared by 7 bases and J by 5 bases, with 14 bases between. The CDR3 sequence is CASMQDRRETQYF. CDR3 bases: TGTGCCAGCATGCAGGATCGCAGGGAGACCCAGTACTTC.

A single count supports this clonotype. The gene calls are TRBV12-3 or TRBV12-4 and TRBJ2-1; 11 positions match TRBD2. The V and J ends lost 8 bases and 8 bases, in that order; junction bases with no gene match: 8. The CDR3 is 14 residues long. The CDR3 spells CASAFFSGGDEQFF. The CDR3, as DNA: TGTGCCAGCGCTTTCTTTAGCGGGGGGGATGAGCAGTTCTTC.

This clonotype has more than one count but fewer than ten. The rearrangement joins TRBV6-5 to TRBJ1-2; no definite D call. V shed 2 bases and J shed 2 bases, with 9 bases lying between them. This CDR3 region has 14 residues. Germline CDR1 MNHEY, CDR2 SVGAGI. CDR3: CASSYVGPNYGYTF. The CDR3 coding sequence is TGTGCCAGCAGTTACGTGGGCCCGAACTATGGCTACACCTTC.

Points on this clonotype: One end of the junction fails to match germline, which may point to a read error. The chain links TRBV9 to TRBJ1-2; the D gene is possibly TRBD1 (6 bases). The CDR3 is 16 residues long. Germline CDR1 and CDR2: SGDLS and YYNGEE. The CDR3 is CTSSQNRDRPNYGYTF. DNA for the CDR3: TGTACCAGCAGCCAGAACAGGGACCGCCCTAACTATGGCTACACCTTC.

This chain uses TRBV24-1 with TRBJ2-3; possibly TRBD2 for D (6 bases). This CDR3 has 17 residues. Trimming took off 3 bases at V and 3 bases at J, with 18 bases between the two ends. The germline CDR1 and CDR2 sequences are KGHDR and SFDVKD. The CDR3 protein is CATSDPRMGGPTDTQYF. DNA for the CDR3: TGTGCCACCAGTGATCCTCGAATGGGGGGTCCGACAGATACGCAGTATTTT.

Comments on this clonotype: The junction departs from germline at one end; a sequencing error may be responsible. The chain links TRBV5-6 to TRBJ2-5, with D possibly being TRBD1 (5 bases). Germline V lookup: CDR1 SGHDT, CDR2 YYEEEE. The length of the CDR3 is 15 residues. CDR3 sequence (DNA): TGCGCCAGCAGCTTGGGTCCCAGGGTGGGAGAGACCCAGTACTTC. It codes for CASSLGPRVGETQYF.

The chain's CDR3 is CASSFLQVPEAFF. DNA for the CDR3: TGTGCCAGCAGTTTCCTACAGGTCCCTGAAGCTTTCTTT. The gene calls are TRBV12-3 or TRBV12-4 and TRBJ1-1, with D tentatively TRBD1 (5 bases). The CDR3 spans 13 residues. V gave up 3 bases and J gave up 6 bases, with 11 bases separating them.

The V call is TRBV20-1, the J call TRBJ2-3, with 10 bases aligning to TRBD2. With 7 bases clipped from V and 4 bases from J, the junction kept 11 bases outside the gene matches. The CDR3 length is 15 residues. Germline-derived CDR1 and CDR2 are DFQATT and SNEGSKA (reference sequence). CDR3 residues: CSVTEAGGPSDTQYF. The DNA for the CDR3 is TGCAGTGTTACGGAAGCGGGAGGGCCCTCAGATACGCAGTATTTT.

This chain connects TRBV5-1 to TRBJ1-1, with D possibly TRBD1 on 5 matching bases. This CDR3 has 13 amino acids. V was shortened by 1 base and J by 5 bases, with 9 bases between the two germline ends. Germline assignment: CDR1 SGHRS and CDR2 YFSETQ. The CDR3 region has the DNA TGCGCCAGCAGCTTGCTATACAGGACTGAAGCTTTCTTT. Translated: CASSLLYRTEAFF. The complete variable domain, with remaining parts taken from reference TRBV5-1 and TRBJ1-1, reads KAGVTQTPRYLIKTRGQQVTLSCSPISGHRSVSWYQQTPGQGLQFLFEYFSETQRNKGNFPGRFSGRQFSNSRSEMNVSTLELGDSALYLCASSLLYRTEAFFGQGTRLTVV.

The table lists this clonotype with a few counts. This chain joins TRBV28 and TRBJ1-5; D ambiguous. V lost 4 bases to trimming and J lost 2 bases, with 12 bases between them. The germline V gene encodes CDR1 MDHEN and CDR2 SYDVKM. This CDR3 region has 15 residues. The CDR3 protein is CASSSTDSGNQPQHF. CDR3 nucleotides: TGTGCCAGCAGTTCTACGGATTCCGGCAATCAGCCCCAGCATTTT.

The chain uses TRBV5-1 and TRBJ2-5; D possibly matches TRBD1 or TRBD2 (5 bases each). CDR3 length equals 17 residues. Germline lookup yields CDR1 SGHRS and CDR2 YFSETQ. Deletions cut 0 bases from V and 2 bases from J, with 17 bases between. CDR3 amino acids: CASSLGGARYLQETQYF. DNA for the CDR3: TGCGCCAGCAGCTTGGGAGGGGCACGGTACTTGCAAGAGACCCAGTACTTC.

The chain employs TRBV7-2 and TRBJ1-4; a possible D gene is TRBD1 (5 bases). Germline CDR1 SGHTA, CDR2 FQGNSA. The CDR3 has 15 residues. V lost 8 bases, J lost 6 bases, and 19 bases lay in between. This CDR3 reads CASGPGGAGYEKLFF. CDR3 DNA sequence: TGTGCCAGCGGCCCCGGAGGGGCGGGTTATGAAAAACTGTTTTTT.

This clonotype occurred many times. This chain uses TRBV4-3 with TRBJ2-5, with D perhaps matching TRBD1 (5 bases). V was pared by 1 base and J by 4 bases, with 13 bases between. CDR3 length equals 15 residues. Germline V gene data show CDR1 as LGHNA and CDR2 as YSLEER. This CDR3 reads CASSQAMGQRETQYF. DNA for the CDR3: TGCGCCAGCAGCCAAGCGATGGGGCAGCGAGAGACCCAGTACTTC.

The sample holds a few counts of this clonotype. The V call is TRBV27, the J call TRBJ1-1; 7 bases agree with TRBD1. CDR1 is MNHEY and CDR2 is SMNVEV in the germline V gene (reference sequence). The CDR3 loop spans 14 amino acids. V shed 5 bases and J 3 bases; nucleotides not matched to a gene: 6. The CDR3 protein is CASSQRQGHTEAFF. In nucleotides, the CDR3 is TGTGCCAGCAGTCAGCGACAGGGACACACTGAAGCTTTCTTT.

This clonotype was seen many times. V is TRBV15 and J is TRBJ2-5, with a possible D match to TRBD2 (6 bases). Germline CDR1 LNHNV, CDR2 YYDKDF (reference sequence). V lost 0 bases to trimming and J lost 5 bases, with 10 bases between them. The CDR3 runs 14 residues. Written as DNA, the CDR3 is TGTGCCACCAGCAGAGATATGGAGGGCGAGACCCAGTACTTC. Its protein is CATSRDMEGETQYF.

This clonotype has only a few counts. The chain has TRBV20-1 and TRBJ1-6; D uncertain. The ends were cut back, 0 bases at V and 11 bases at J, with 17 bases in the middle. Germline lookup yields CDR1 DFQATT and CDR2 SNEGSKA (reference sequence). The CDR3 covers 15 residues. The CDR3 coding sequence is TGCAGTGCTAGAGATCTAGAGAGGTTAGGAGCACCCCTCCACTTT. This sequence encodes CSARDLERLGAPLHF.

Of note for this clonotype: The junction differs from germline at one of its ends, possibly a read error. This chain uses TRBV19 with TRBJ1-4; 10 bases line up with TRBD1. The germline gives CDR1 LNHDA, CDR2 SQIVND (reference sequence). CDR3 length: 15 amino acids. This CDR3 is CARSRRGTGDEKLFF. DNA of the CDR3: TGTGCCCGTAGCCGAAGGGGGACAGGGGATGAAAAACTGTTTTTT.

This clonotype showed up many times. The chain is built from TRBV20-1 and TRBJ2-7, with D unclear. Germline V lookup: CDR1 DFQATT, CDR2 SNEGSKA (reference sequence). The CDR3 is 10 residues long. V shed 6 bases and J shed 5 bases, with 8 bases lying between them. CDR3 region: CSAMDDEQYF. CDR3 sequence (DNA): TGCAGTGCGATGGATGACGAGCAGTACTTC.

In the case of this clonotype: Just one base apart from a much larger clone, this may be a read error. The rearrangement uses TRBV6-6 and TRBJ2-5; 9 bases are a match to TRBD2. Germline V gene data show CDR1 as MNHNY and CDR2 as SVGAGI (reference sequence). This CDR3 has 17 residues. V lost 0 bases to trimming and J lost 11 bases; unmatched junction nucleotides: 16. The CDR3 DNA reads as TGTGCCAGCAGTTACTCAGCGGCTAGCGGGGCTTACAATGAGCAGTACTTC. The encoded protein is CASSYSAASGAYNEQYF.

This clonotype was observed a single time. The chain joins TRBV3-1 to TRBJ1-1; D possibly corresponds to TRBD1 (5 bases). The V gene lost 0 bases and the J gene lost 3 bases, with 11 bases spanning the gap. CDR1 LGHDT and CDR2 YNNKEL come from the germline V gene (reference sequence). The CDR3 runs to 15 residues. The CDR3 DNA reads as TGTGCCAGCAGCCAAGATGGGGCGACGCACACTGAAGCTTTCTTT. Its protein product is CASSQDGATHTEAFF.